The 6 T cell receptor beta chains reported below all come from one sample, sequenced in a study of T cell responses to AZD1222 COVID-19 vaccine. The table came from immunoSEQ multiplex PCR; TCRdb's copy has only in-frame clones and leaves some out. The data show 30,000 to 50,000 clones, 80% to 90% seen once. The sample consisted of peripheral blood, taken 28 days after the second dose of the MenACWY control vaccine. These receptor sequences come from an adult who received the MenACWY meningococcal vaccine as a control.

The chain combines TRBV9 with TRBJ2-3, with 13 positions matching TRBD2. CDR1 is SGDLS and CDR2 is YYNGEE in the germline V gene. J gave up 4 bases and V 4 bases, and 9 bases lay outside the gene matches. The CDR3 sequence is 17 residues long. The CDR3 sequence is CASSSRTSGSLPDTQYF. Written as DNA, the CDR3 is TGTGCCAGCAGCTCTCGGACTAGCGGGAGTCTCCCAGATACGCAGTATTTT.

J is TRBJ2-1 and V is TRBV27; 8 positions agree with TRBD2. V shed 8 bases and J 1 base; nucleotides not matched to a gene: 4. The CDR3 length is 14 residues. Germline V CDR1 and CDR2: MNHEY, SMNVEV (reference sequence). DNA of the CDR3: TGTGCCAGCGGAACTAGCGGATCCTACAATGAGCAGTTCTTC. The encoded protein is CASGTSGSYNEQFF.

This sequence joins TRBV6-5 and TRBJ2-1; TRBD2 agrees at 8 bases. Germline CDR1 and CDR2: MNHEY and SVGAGI. J lost 8 bases, V lost 6 bases, and 12 bases had no gene match. CDR3 size: 15 residues. CDR3 DNA sequence: TGTGCCAGCAGGACGCTAGCGGGCGATATTGATGAGCAGTTCTTC. Protein: CASRTLAGDIDEQFF.

This chain links TRBV6-5 with TRBJ1-3, with D hard to call. V shed 8 bases and J shed 0 bases, with 8 bases lying between them. Germline CDR1 reads MNHEY; CDR2 reads SVGAGI. The CDR3 runs to 13 residues. The CDR3 region has the DNA TGTGCCAGCGGTTGGATCTCTGGAAACACCATATATTTT. Translated: CASGWISGNTIYF.

The chain has TRBV2 and TRBJ1-2; D perhaps matches TRBD1 (5 bases). V was pared by 6 bases and J by 4 bases, with 9 bases between. The CDR3 contains 12 residues. Per the germline V gene, CDR1 is SNHLY and CDR2 is FYNNEI. The CDR3 is CASSPTVYGYTF. CDR3 DNA sequence: TGTGCCAGCAGCCCGACAGTCTATGGCTACACCTTC. The full variable domain, its missing parts supplied by reference TRBV2 and TRBJ1-2, is EPEVTQTPSHQVTQMGQEVILRCVPISNHLYFYWYRQILGQKVEFLVSFYNNEISEKSEIFDDQFSVERPDGSNFTLKIRSTKLEDSAMYFCASSPTVYGYTFGSGTRLTVV.

The CDR3 loop is CASSPMGRQRNEQFF. The CDR3 region has the DNA TGTGCCAGCAGCCCGATGGGCCGACAGCGGAATGAGCAGTTCTTC. The chain links TRBV6-2 or TRBV6-3 to TRBJ2-1; D could derive from TRBD1 or TRBD2 (5 bases each). The CDR3 contains 15 residues. CDR1 is MNHEY and CDR2 is SVGEGT in the germline V gene. The ends were cut back, 6 bases at V and 7 bases at J, with 19 bases in the middle.